This TCR beta chain is drawn from a study of control samples from healthy donors and cancer patients. Trimming took 5 bases from V and 10 from J, leaving 24 bases between them. The CDR3 totals 16 residues. Germline lookup yields CDR1 SGHVS and CDR2 FQNEAQ. Repertoires were generated with immunoSEQ multiplex PCR, while TCRdb's copy carries only in-frame clones and drops some. Altogether around 130,000 clones are present, approximately 87% being singletons, with the ten largest covering 9.5% to 13%. The clonotype comes from a man between 25 and 39 years old in good health. What was sequenced was blood. The V and J genes are TRBV7-8 and TRBJ2-1; D tentatively reads TRBD1 or TRBD2 (6 bases each). CDR3 DNA: TGTGCCAGCAGCCCTGGAGGGCTGTTGGAGGGGGTAGAGCAGTTCTTC. Translation gives CASSPGGLLEGVEQFF.